This T cell receptor beta chain was sequenced during a study of PD-L1 blockade in urothelial cancer. Study summary: Specimens of blood held a median count of approximately 150,000 T cells.

Looked up from germline, CDR1 is SGHNT and CDR2 is YYREEE (reference sequence). Trimming took 0 bases from V and 0 from J, leaving 11 bases between them. The CDR3 runs 16 residues. As to time point: peripheral blood 6 weeks after treatment start. TCRdb's table, derived via immunoSEQ multiplex PCR, lists solely in-frame clones and lacks some. The sample lists tens of thousands of clones, 79% occurring once. The source is a man in his 70s with urothelial cancer. The rearrangement links TRBV5-4 to TRBJ2-3, with D unclear. The sequencing here drew on PBMCs, taken around atezolizumab (anti-PD-L1) treatment. Here the CDR3 DNA reads TGTGCCAGCAGCTTGGGGTCCACATCTAGCACAGATACGCAGTATTTT. Protein: CASSLGSTSSTDTQYF. Supplemented by reference TRBV5-4 and TRBJ2-3, the full variable domain reads ETGVTQSPTHLIKTRGQQVTLRCSSQSGHNTVSWYQQALGQGPQFIFQYYREEENGRGNFPPRFSGLQFPNYSSELNVNALELDDSALYLCASSLGSTSSTDTQYFGPGTRLTVL.